This TCR beta chain is from a study of cytomegalovirus exposure and HLA in healthy donors. About the research overall: The approximately 110 validation repertoires used the same platform as the roughly 620 first-cohort repertoires, a later analysis reported.

Regarding this clone: Its antigen remains unidentified.

Germline lookup yields CDR1 SGDLS and CDR2 YYNGEE. V was clipped by 3 bases and J by 3 bases, with 10 bases between them. CDR3 length: 14 amino acids. Findings and limits, study-wide: The study labeled 164 TCR beta chains cytomegalovirus-associated. Reportedly, diagnosis of cytomegalovirus status by the classifier showed high specificity and sensitivity. According to a subsequent analysis, TCR clusters identified in the first cohort showed a tendency to co-occur across the roughly 120 validation repertoires.

Libraries were prepared by immunoSEQ multiplex PCR; TCRdb keeps only in-frame clonotypes and omits some of them. Of over 75,000 clones listed, approximately 91% were seen once; the top ten hold approximately 2%. Sequenced material: PBMCs. This receptor was taken from a man younger than 45 in good health and CMV-seronegative. V usage is TRBV9 and J usage is TRBJ2-4, with D possibly matching TRBD2 (5 bases). CDR3 amino acids: CASSAGGVKNIQYF. Here the CDR3 DNA reads TGTGCCAGCAGCGCAGGAGGCGTCAAAAACATTCAGTACTTC.